The present TCR beta chain was sequenced within a study of T cell responses to AZD1222 COVID-19 vaccine. Study-wide results and caveats: Researchers took repertoire samples only after the peak T cell response had come.

The V gene end was trimmed by 6 bases and the J gene end by 2 bases; junction bases not matched to a gene: 4. Germline CDR1 SGHRS, CDR2 YFSETQ. CDR3 length: 14 residues. This clone has a single count. Antigen: not known. Method: immunoSEQ multiplex PCR; TCRdb's copy keeps in-frame clones and lacks some. The repertoire holds approximately 70,000 clones, around 89% seen once, with 9% to 10% in the top ten. This chain joins TRBV5-1 and TRBJ1-4, with 7 bases fitting TRBD1. The TCR was taken from an adult who received the MenACWY meningococcal vaccine as a control. The sequencing used peripheral blood, collected 28 days after the second dose of the MenACWY control vaccine. The CDR3 nucleotides are TGCGCCAGCAACCAGGGGGAGACTAATGAAAAACTGTTTTTT. This translates into CASNQGETNEKLFF.